Below, 32 T cell receptor beta chains from the same sample are listed, as sequenced in a study of blood T cell repertoires in COVID-19 (dated by TCRdb to the early 2020s). Libraries were built with the immunoSEQ multiplex PCR assay. As stored in TCRdb, this immuneACCESS dataset retains in-frame rearrangements with V and J assigned. A fraction of the clones does not appear; measured against another copy, unresolved V genes explain less than half of the discrepancy, and the remainder lacks a known reason. Counted in this sample were roughly 190,000 clones; around 85% of them appeared once. Around 1.1% of the sample comes from the top ten. The specimen was peripheral blood. The receptors were sampled from a man aged 25-40 years with acute or convalescent COVID-19.

Only one count was recorded for this clone. The chain combines TRBV5-4 with TRBJ1-6; 9 bases match TRBD1. With 5 bases clipped from V and 7 bases from J, the junction kept 10 bases outside the gene matches. The CDR3 is made up of 16 amino acids. Per germline, CDR1 SGHNT and CDR2 YYREEE (reference sequence). The CDR3 region is CASSHGKGQGNSPLHF. CDR3 DNA sequence: TGTGCCAGCAGTCACGGGAAGGGACAGGGAAATTCACCCCTCCACTTT.

This chain joins TRBV5-1 and TRBJ2-3; D might be TRBD2 (6 bases). Per the germline V gene, CDR1 is SGHRS and CDR2 is YFSETQ. V gave up 0 bases and J gave up 6 bases, with 11 bases separating them. The CDR3 length is 14 residues. In DNA form, the CDR3 reads TGCGCCAGCAGCTTGGCCACCCGGGGGGATACGCAGTATTTT. It encodes CASSLATRGDTQYF.

The gene calls are TRBV21-1 and TRBJ2-2; the table's D gene call, TRBD1, was not cross checked with the DNA. TRBV21-1 is a known pseudogene. The CDR3 loop spans 15 amino acids. The CDR3 bases are TGTGCCAGCAGCAAAAGGGGGAAGGGCACCGGGGAGCTGTTTTTT. It translates to CASSKRGKGTGELFF.

The V call is TRBV3-1 (or the pseudogene TRBV3-2), the J call TRBJ2-4; the D is unclear. Trimming took 4 bases from V and 3 from J, leaving 7 bases between them. The CDR3 extends over 13 amino acids. Germline V gene sequence: CDR1 LGHDT, CDR2 YNNKEL (reference sequence). CDR3 amino acids: CASSPLGKNIQYF. The CDR3 DNA reads TGTGCCAGCAGCCCCCTCGGCAAAAACATTCAGTACTTC.

J is TRBJ1-1 and V is TRBV7-9; no clear D. CDR1 SEHNR and CDR2 FQNEAQ come from the germline V gene (reference sequence). V lost 5 bases, J lost 5 bases, and 9 bases lay in between. The CDR3 has 12 amino acids. CDR3 DNA sequence: TGTGCCAGCAGCCCGAGAGGTACTGAAGCTTTCTTT. It is translated as CASSPRGTEAFF.

J is TRBJ1-2 and V is TRBV4-1, with D unclear. The germline V gene encodes CDR1 MGHRA and CDR2 YSYEKL. V shed 0 bases and J shed 0 bases, with 11 bases lying between them. The CDR3 is made up of 16 amino acids. The CDR3 DNA sequence: TGCGCCAGCAGCCAAGATCGTCCGACAACTAACTATGGCTACACCTTC. Translation gives CASSQDRPTTNYGYTF.

The chain couples TRBV19 to TRBJ2-7, with no clear D. Between the trimmed V and J ends, which lost 1 base and 3 bases, there was a span of 7 bases. Germline V gene lookup returns CDR1 LNHDA and CDR2 SQIVND (reference sequence). This CDR3 contains 13 residues. The CDR3 DNA is TGTGCCAGTAGTATAGTAAACAGCTACGAGCAGTACTTC. It translates to CASSIVNSYEQYF.

Here the CDR3 reads CASSLDPGGNIQYF. CDR3 nucleotides: TGTGCCAGCAGCTTGGATCCTGGAGGGAACATTCAGTACTTC. J is TRBJ2-4 and V is TRBV5-4; D may be TRBD2 (6 bases). Germline V CDR1 and CDR2: SGHNT, YYREEE (reference sequence). Between the trimmed V and J ends, which lost 0 bases and 7 bases, there was a span of 11 bases. The CDR3 is 14 residues long. The whole variable domain, filled in from reference TRBV5-4 and TRBJ2-4, reads ETGVTQSPTHLIKTRGQQVTLRCSSQSGHNTVSWYQQALGQGPQFIFQYYREEENGRGNFPPRFSGLQFPNYSSELNVNALELDDSALYLCASSLDPGGNIQYFGAGTRLSVL.

The V and J genes are TRBV2 and TRBJ1-4; possible D gene TRBD1, 5 bases. Germline-derived CDR1 and CDR2 are SNHLY and FYNNEI. This CDR3 spans 14 amino acids. V was cut by 6 bases and J by 7 bases, with 15 bases left in between. The CDR3 is CASRPTVNGEKLFF. The CDR3 DNA sequence: TGTGCCAGCAGACCGACAGTCAATGGTGAAAAACTGTTTTTT.

The J gene is TRBJ2-5, the V gene TRBV11-3, with a possible D match to TRBD2 (5 bases). V lost 5 bases and J lost 0, with 16 bases in between. The CDR3 is made up of 16 amino acids. Germline V gene sequence: CDR1 SGHNT, CDR2 YENEEA. The CDR3 region has the DNA TGTGCCAGCAGCCCTAGGAGCGGTGGGTACCAAGAGACCCAGTACTTC. Protein sequence: CASSPRSGGYQETQYF.

In DNA form, the CDR3 reads TGTGCCAGCTCACTGACAGGGGGCGCGGGGCAGCCCCAGCATTTT. It specifies CASSLTGGAGQPQHF. V is TRBV18 and J is TRBJ1-5; 10 bases agree with TRBD1. V was pared by 4 bases and J by 7 bases, with 7 bases of the junction left unmatched. CDR1 and CDR2 (germline): KGHSH, LQKENI. CDR3 length: 15 amino acids. Looking up the rest from reference TRBV18 and TRBJ1-5 gives the full variable domain: NAGVMQNPRHLVRRRGQEARLRCSPMKGHSHVYWYRQLPEEGLKFMVYLQKENIIDESGMPKERFSAEFPKEGPSILRIQQVVRGDSAAYFCASSLTGGAGQPQHFGDGTRLSIL.

The CDR3: CSGSGQGREAFF. As DNA, the CDR3 is TGCAGCGGAAGTGGACAGGGCCGAGAAGCTTTCTTT. The chain employs TRBV29-1 and TRBJ1-1; TRBD1 aligns across 8 bases. Germline CDR1 and CDR2: SQVTM and ANQGSEA. Germline trimming cut 7 bases from V and 8 bases from J; bases unmatched to any gene: 9. CDR3 length: 12 residues. Full variable domain (missing parts from reference TRBV29-1 and TRBJ1-1): SAVISQKPSRDICQRGTSLTIQCQVDSQVTMMFWYRQQPGQSLTLIATANQGSEATYESGFVIDKFPISRPNLTFSTLTVSNMSPEDSSIYLCSGSGQGREAFFGQGTRLTVV.

The rearrangement links TRBV5-6 to TRBJ2-3; D may be TRBD2 (6 bases). Germline CDR1 and CDR2: SGHDT and YYEEEE. This CDR3 has 15 amino acids. V lost 0 bases and J 0 bases, leaving 8 bases between the germline ends. The CDR3 region is CASSLGGISTDTQYF. The CDR3 region has the DNA TGTGCCAGCAGCTTGGGCGGGATTAGCACAGATACGCAGTATTTT.

Only one count was recorded for this clone. This chain links TRBV5-1 with TRBJ1-3, with D possibly matching TRBD1 (5 bases). Germline loops: CDR1 SGHRS, CDR2 YFSETQ. V was trimmed by 4 bases and J by 0 bases, leaving 17 bases between them. CDR3 length equals 17 residues. In DNA, the CDR3 is TGCGCCAGCAGCCGCGGGGCGGGGTCCGACTCTGGAAACACCATATATTTT. It encodes CASSRGAGSDSGNTIYF. The full variable domain, its missing parts supplied by reference TRBV5-1 and TRBJ1-3, is KAGVTQTPRYLIKTRGQQVTLSCSPISGHRSVSWYQQTPGQGLQFLFEYFSETQRNKGNFPGRFSGRQFSNSRSEMNVSTLELGDSALYLCASSRGAGSDSGNTIYFGEGSWLTVV.

The chain carries TRBV18 and TRBJ1-5, with D perhaps matching TRBD1 (5 bases). Deletions cut 3 bases from V and 6 bases from J, with 12 bases between. The CDR3 sequence is 14 residues long. CDR1 and CDR2 from the germline V gene are KGHSH and LQKENI. This CDR3 is CASSPSDKVQPQHF. In DNA form, the CDR3 reads TGTGCCAGCTCACCCTCGGACAAAGTTCAGCCCCAGCATTTT. Supplemented by reference TRBV18 and TRBJ1-5, the full variable domain reads NAGVMQNPRHLVRRRGQEARLRCSPMKGHSHVYWYRQLPEEGLKFMVYLQKENIIDESGMPKERFSAEFPKEGPSILRIQQVVRGDSAAYFCASSPSDKVQPQHFGDGTRLSIL.

This clone appeared a single time. Germline and junction disagree at one end, which may indicate a read error. The chain combines TRBV3-1 (or the pseudogene TRBV3-2) with TRBJ1-2; TRBD1 is a possible D gene (5 bases). CDR1 is LGHDT, CDR2 YNNKEL, per germline (reference sequence). CDR3 length equals 13 residues. CDR3 loop: CASSGIMGGTVFF. For the CDR3, the DNA is TGTGCCAGCAGCGGGATAATGGGGGGGACTGTCTTCTTC.

J is TRBJ2-1 and V is TRBV15; D might be TRBD2 (5 bases). CDR3 size: 15 residues. Trimming cost V 0 bases and J 3 bases, with 9 bases left between them. Germline V lookup: CDR1 LNHNV, CDR2 YYDKDF (reference sequence). This chain's CDR3 is CATSRERTRYNEQFF. The CDR3 DNA reads TGTGCCACCAGCAGAGAGAGGACTCGCTACAATGAGCAGTTCTTC.

This clone was counted only a few times. The chain carries TRBV30 and TRBJ1-1; 7 positions agree with TRBD1. The CDR3 loop spans 13 amino acids. The V gene end was trimmed by 8 bases and the J gene end by 4 bases; junction bases not matched to a gene: 10. Germline V gene sequence: CDR1 GTSNPN, CDR2 SVGIG (reference sequence). DNA of the CDR3: TGTGCCGTAAACAGGGGCGGCGTCACTGAAGCTTTCTTT. This translates into CAVNRGGVTEAFF.

V is TRBV3-1 (or the pseudogene TRBV3-2) and J is TRBJ2-1, with a possible D match to TRBD2 (6 bases). The germline V and J ends were trimmed by 0 bases and 6 bases, with 12 bases remaining between them. Germline lookup yields CDR1 LGHDT and CDR2 YNNKEL (reference sequence). The CDR3 loop spans 15 amino acids. The CDR3: CASSQDRRGTNEQFF. For the CDR3, the DNA is TGTGCCAGCAGCCAAGATCGGCGGGGAACCAATGAGCAGTTCTTC.

V usage is TRBV2 and J usage is TRBJ2-2; 8 bases map to TRBD2. The germline gives CDR1 SNHLY, CDR2 FYNNEI. CDR3 length: 15 residues. The trim removed 7 bases at V and 4 bases at J, leaving 8 bases unmatched. The CDR3: CASKTGLAVTGELFF. CDR3 DNA sequence: TGTGCCAGCAAGACCGGACTAGCAGTCACCGGGGAGCTGTTTTTT.

This sequence joins TRBV6-5 and TRBJ1-4; D not resolved. The CDR3 loop spans 13 amino acids. From germline, CDR1 is MNHEY and CDR2 SVGAGI. V gave up 5 bases and J gave up 4 bases, with 8 bases separating them. CDR3 in amino acids: CASSRTFNEKLFF. The CDR3 coding sequence is TGTGCCAGCAGTCGGACTTTTAATGAAAAACTGTTTTTT.

V is TRBV10-3 and J is TRBJ2-7; D is perhaps TRBD1 (6 bases). There are 12 residues in the CDR3. Trimming pared 3 bases from V and 8 bases from J, leaving 11 bases between. Germline CDR1 ENHRY, CDR2 SYGVKD. The CDR3 DNA reads TGTGCCATCAGTGATGAGGGGGTACAGCAGTACTTC. Its translation is CAISDEGVQQYF.

This chain connects TRBV7-2 to TRBJ1-5; the match to TRBD1 covers 7 bases. J was trimmed by 7 bases and V by 5 bases; bases with no gene match: 11. Germline V CDR1 and CDR2: SGHTA, FQGNSA. The CDR3 has 15 amino acids. CDR3 protein: CASSRDSLSNQPQHF. The DNA of the CDR3 is TGTGCCAGCAGCCGGGACAGCCTCTCGAACCAGCCCCAGCATTTT. Full variable domain (rest looked up from reference TRBV7-2 and TRBJ1-5): GAGVSQSPSNKVTEKGKDVELRCDPISGHTALYWYRQSLGQGLEFLIYFQGNSAPDKSGLPSDRFSAERTGGSVSTLTIQRTQQEDSAVYLCASSRDSLSNQPQHFGDGTRLSIL.

This chain uses TRBV24-1 with TRBJ2-2, with a tentative D call TRBD2 (5 bases). The V gene's germline CDR1 is KGHDR and CDR2 SFDVKD. CDR3 length equals 14 residues. V was pared by 4 bases and J by 6 bases, with 11 bases between. The CDR3 reads CATSETTRAGELFF. Written as DNA, the CDR3 is TGTGCCACCAGTGAAACTACGAGGGCCGGGGAGCTGTTTTTT.

V and J are TRBV2 and TRBJ1-5, with no clear D. There are 13 residues in the CDR3. Germline V lookup: CDR1 SNHLY, CDR2 FYNNEI. V dropped 3 bases and J dropped 7 bases, with 10 bases sitting between them. The CDR3 nucleotides read TGTGCCAGCAGTGATACATTTCGACAGCCCCAGCATTTT. Its protein is CASSDTFRQPQHF.

The V gene is TRBV11-3, the J gene TRBJ1-1; D unresolved. The germline V gene has CDR1 SGHNT and CDR2 YENEEA. The ends were cut back, 0 bases at V and 5 bases at J, with 7 bases in the middle. The CDR3 extends over 13 amino acids. This chain's CDR3 is CASSLDGSTEAFF. The DNA of the CDR3 is TGTGCCAGCAGCTTAGACGGGAGTACTGAAGCTTTCTTT. The full variable domain, its missing parts supplied by reference TRBV11-3 and TRBJ1-1, is EAGVVQSPRYKIIEKKQPVAFWCNPISGHNTLYWYLQNLGQGPELLIRYENEEAVDDSQLPKDRFSAERLKGVDSTLKIQPAELGDSAVYLCASSLDGSTEAFFGQGTRLTVV.

The V gene is TRBV30, the J gene TRBJ2-5; D is unresolved. In germline, CDR1 is GTSNPN, CDR2 SVGIG (reference sequence). V was cut by 0 bases and J by 1 base, with 6 bases left in between. The CDR3 extends over 13 amino acids. CDR3 sequence: CAWSVPIQETQYF. Written as DNA, the CDR3 is TGTGCCTGGAGTGTACCTATCCAAGAGACCCAGTACTTC.

The rearrangement uses TRBV3-1 (or the pseudogene TRBV3-2) and TRBJ2-7; 8 bases agree with TRBD2. J was trimmed by 2 bases and V by 6 bases; bases with no gene match: 9. The germline CDR1 and CDR2 sequences are LGHDT and YNNKEL (reference sequence). The CDR3 spans 15 residues. This chain's CDR3 is CASRPHGGGPYEQYF. CDR3 nucleotides: TGTGCCAGCAGGCCTCACGGGGGGGGTCCCTACGAGCAGTACTTC.

V gene TRBV6-5 combines with J gene TRBJ1-2; TRBD1 might be the D (5 bases). Germline lookup yields CDR1 MNHEY and CDR2 SVGAGI. V was pared by 6 bases and J by 4 bases, with 15 bases between. This CDR3 comprises 14 residues. CDR3 in amino acids: CASRPFGGSYGYTF. The CDR3 region has the DNA TGTGCCAGCAGACCGTTCGGGGGGAGCTATGGCTACACCTTC.

The DNA for the CDR3 is TGTGCCACCAGCAGAGAGAGGTGGGAGCAGTACTTC. Translating it yields CATSRERWEQYF. This chain connects TRBV15 to TRBJ2-7, with D hard to call. Trimming took 0 bases from V and 7 from J, leaving 7 bases between them. The germline V gene has CDR1 LNHNV and CDR2 YYDKDF (reference sequence). The CDR3 contains 12 residues.

J is TRBJ1-5 and V is TRBV27; tentative D call: TRBD1 (5 bases). The V end was cut by 3 bases, the J end by 11 bases, with 14 bases between. From germline, CDR1 is MNHEY and CDR2 SMNVEV (reference sequence). CDR3 length: 13 residues. Here the CDR3 reads CASSFRGGGTQHF. CDR3 nucleotide sequence: TGTGCCAGCAGTTTTCGGGGCGGAGGGACCCAGCATTTT.

This chain joins TRBV4-1 and TRBJ2-7; 10 nucleotides agree with TRBD1. J lost 5 bases, V lost 3 bases, and 4 bases had no gene match. This CDR3 region has 14 residues. Germline V CDR1 and CDR2: MGHRA, YSYEKL. The CDR3: CASSHDRGHDEQYF. CDR3 bases: TGCGCCAGCAGCCATGACAGGGGGCACGACGAGCAGTACTTC.